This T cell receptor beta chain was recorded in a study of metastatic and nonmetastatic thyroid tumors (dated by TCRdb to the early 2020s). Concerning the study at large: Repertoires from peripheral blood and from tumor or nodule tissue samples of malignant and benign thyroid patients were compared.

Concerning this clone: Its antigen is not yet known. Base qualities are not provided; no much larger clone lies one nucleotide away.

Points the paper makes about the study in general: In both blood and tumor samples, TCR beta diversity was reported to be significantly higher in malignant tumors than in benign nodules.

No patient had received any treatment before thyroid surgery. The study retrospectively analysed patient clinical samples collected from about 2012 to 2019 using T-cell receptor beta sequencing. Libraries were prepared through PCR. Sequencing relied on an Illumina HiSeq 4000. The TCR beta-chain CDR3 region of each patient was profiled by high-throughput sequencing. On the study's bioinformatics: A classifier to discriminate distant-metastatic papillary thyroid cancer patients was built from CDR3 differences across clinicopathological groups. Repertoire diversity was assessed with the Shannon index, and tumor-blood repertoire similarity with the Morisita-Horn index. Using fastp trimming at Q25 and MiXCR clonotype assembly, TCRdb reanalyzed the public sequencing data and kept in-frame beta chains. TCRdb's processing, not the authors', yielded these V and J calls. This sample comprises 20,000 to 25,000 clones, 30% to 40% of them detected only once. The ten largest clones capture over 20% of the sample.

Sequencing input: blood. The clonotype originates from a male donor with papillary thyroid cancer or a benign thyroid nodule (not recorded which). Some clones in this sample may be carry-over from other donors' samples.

The CDR3 sequence is CASSPGTGDHQETQYF. The nucleotide sequence is given as TGTGCCAGCTCACCCGGGACAGGGGATCATCAAGAGACCCAGTACTTC. This chain joins TRBV18 to TRBJ2-5; 10 of the junction bases match TRBD1. V trim: 3 bases; J trim: 2 bases; unmatched bases: 6. The CDR3 runs 16 residues from the cysteine to the phenylalanine. Only the CDR3 region is kept as DNA, spanning 48 bases read in frame from base 1. From a lookup of the germline V gene, CDR1 and CDR2 are KGHSH and LQKENI.